Each of the 29 T cell receptor beta chains below was sequenced from the same sample in a study of identifying expanded T cells in peripheral blood. This table comes from immunoSEQ multiplex PCR, and its TCRdb copy is limited to in-frame clones, with some not included. The data hold about 91,000 clones, with 88% observed a single time. The sequencing sample was made of blood. The origin of the receptors is a person aged 18 to 75 in good health.

This clone came up once. V is TRBV6-5 and J is TRBJ1-1; tentatively, D is TRBD1 (6 bases). V lost 8 bases to trimming and J lost 1 base, with 14 bases between them. CDR1 is MNHEY and CDR2 is SVGAGI in the germline V gene. CDR3 length: 14 residues. CDR3 amino acids: CASFLGGPNTEAFF. The CDR3 region has the DNA TGTGCCAGCTTCCTCGGGGGGCCGAACACTGAAGCTTTCTTT.

The chain is built from TRBV7-8 and TRBJ2-1, with 8 bases matching TRBD1. Germline CDR1 is SGHVS and CDR2 is FQNEAQ. The CDR3 is made up of 16 amino acids. J was trimmed by 7 bases and V by 0 bases; bases with no gene match: 8. The CDR3 loop is CASSLAPTGVLNEQFF. Written as DNA, the CDR3 is TGTGCCAGCAGCTTAGCGCCGACAGGGGTTTTAAATGAGCAGTTCTTC.

This clone was seen a few times. The genes are TRBV6-4 and TRBJ2-3; 8 bases fit TRBD2. In germline, CDR1 is MRHNA, CDR2 SNTAGT. The V segment lost 6 bases and the J segment 0 bases; nucleotides outside the gene matches: 5. The CDR3 length is 15 residues. The CDR3 coding sequence is TGTGCCAGCAGCCCGAGCGGGGGAAGCACAGATACGCAGTATTTT. Its translation: CASSPSGGSTDTQYF.

This chain joins TRBV28 and TRBJ2-1; no clear D gene. Deletions cut 9 bases from V and 3 bases from J, with 12 bases between. Per the germline V gene, CDR1 is MDHEN and CDR2 is SYDVKM. The CDR3 is 13 residues long. The CDR3: CASRRASYNEQFF. As DNA, the CDR3 is TGTGCCAGTAGGCGAGCCAGCTACAATGAGCAGTTCTTC.

This clone showed up just a few times. The sample carries other DNA sequences with the same CDR3. The chain couples TRBV30 to TRBJ1-5; no clear D. There are 13 residues in the CDR3. Deletions cut 3 bases from V and 4 bases from J, with 10 bases between. CDR1 and CDR2 (germline): GTSNPN, SVGIG (reference sequence). The CDR3 protein is CAWSGTGNQPQHF. The CDR3 bases are TGTGCCTGGAGCGGAACCGGGAATCAGCCCCAGCATTTT.

J is TRBJ2-1 and V is TRBV5-4; unclear D gene. V gave up 0 bases and J gave up 6 bases, with 4 bases separating them. The CDR3 sequence is 12 residues long. Germline V lookup: CDR1 SGHNT, CDR2 YYREEE (reference sequence). For the CDR3, the DNA is TGTGCCAGCAGCTTGGGTTCCAATGAGCAGTTCTTC. Amino acid sequence: CASSLGSNEQFF.

V usage is TRBV15 and J usage is TRBJ2-5, with TRBD1 as a possible D gene (5 bases). Germline-derived CDR1 and CDR2 are LNHNV and YYDKDF (reference sequence). V dropped 2 bases and J dropped 3 bases, with 10 bases sitting between them. This CDR3 has 14 amino acids. The CDR3 region is CATSRQGGEETQYF. In DNA, the CDR3 is TGTGCCACCAGCAGACAGGGTGGGGAAGAGACCCAGTACTTC.

V usage is TRBV19 and J usage is TRBJ2-5; 9 nucleotides agree with TRBD1. The junction had 2 bases not matched to a gene; V was cut back by 6 bases and J by 3 bases. The CDR3 is made up of 13 amino acids. The V gene's germline CDR1 is LNHDA and CDR2 SQIVND (reference sequence). The CDR3 region is CASRTGGKETQYF. CDR3 DNA sequence: TGTGCCAGTAGGACAGGGGGTAAAGAGACCCAGTACTTC.

The chain couples TRBV4-1 to TRBJ1-1, with D possibly being TRBD1 (5 bases). The CDR3 loop spans 15 amino acids. Trimming took 4 bases from V and 4 from J, leaving 16 bases between them. Germline V CDR1 and CDR2: MGHRA, YSYEKL. The CDR3 DNA reads as TGCGCCAGCAGCCCCCTCGGGGGAGCGGGCACTGAAGCTTTCTTT. It codes for CASSPLGGAGTEAFF.

The gene calls are TRBV7-9 and TRBJ1-2, with D uncertain. CDR1 and CDR2 from the germline V gene are SEHNR and FQNEAQ (reference sequence). This CDR3 has 13 amino acids. V gave up 1 base and J gave up 3 bases, with 6 bases separating them. The CDR3 loop is CASSLEGDYGYTF. Written as DNA, the CDR3 is TGTGCCAGCAGCTTAGAGGGTGACTATGGCTACACCTTC.

The V and J genes are TRBV27 and TRBJ2-7; 10 nucleotides line up with TRBD1. The germline V gene encodes CDR1 MNHEY and CDR2 SMNVEV (reference sequence). J lost 5 bases, V lost 6 bases, and 4 bases had no gene match. This CDR3 is 13 amino acids long. In DNA form, the CDR3 reads TGTGCCAGCAGCTGGGACAGGGGCGACGAGCAGTACTTC. Its translation is CASSWDRGDEQYF.

A single count supports this clone. The CDR3 nucleotides read TGTGCCAGCAGTTATAGAGCGGCCACTTACAATGAGCAGTTCTTC. It translates to CASSYRAATYNEQFF. The chain couples TRBV6-5 to TRBJ2-1, with a weak D call TRBD2 (5 bases). V lost 3 bases and J 4 bases, leaving 13 bases between the germline ends. The CDR3 loop spans 15 amino acids. Germline V gene data show CDR1 as MNHEY and CDR2 as SVGAGI.

The chain recombines TRBV5-8 with TRBJ2-7; no firm D call. The CDR3 runs to 12 residues. V lost 3 bases, J lost 3 bases, and 7 bases lay in between. Germline V CDR1 and CDR2: SGHTS, YDEGEE. CDR3 bases: TGTGCCAGCAGCTCCGCCCGCTACGAGCAGTACTTC. Amino acids: CASSSARYEQYF.

Only a few counts were recorded for this clone. This specimen includes other DNA sequences encoding the same CDR3. The gene calls are TRBV19 and TRBJ2-7; 7 bases agree with TRBD1. The ends lost 6 bases at V and 1 base at J; junction bases unmatched: 6. CDR3 size: 14 residues. Germline V CDR1 and CDR2: LNHDA, SQIVND (reference sequence). The CDR3 sequence: CASSPGQVSYEQYF. Here the CDR3 DNA reads TGTGCCAGTAGCCCAGGACAGGTTTCCTACGAGCAGTACTTC.

This clone has only one observation. V usage is TRBV27 and J usage is TRBJ1-5; D remains ambiguous. This CDR3 has 15 amino acids. Germline lookup yields CDR1 MNHEY and CDR2 SMNVEV (reference sequence). The ends were cut back, 7 bases at V and 2 bases at J, with 15 bases in the middle. The CDR3 region is CASKEQGNGNQPQHF. In DNA form, the CDR3 reads TGTGCCAGCAAGGAACAAGGGAACGGCAATCAGCCCCAGCATTTT.

This clone was picked up one time. The chain carries TRBV19 and TRBJ2-3, with D possibly being TRBD2 (6 bases). This CDR3 spans 15 amino acids. V dropped 7 bases and J dropped 0 bases, with 14 bases sitting between them. Germline CDR1 LNHDA, CDR2 SQIVND (reference sequence). CDR3 amino acids: CASTNAAGSTDTQYF. The CDR3 bases are TGTGCCAGTACCAACGCGGCGGGGAGCACAGATACGCAGTATTTT.

This clone is a singleton in its sample. The genes are TRBV7-9 and TRBJ1-4; 9 nucleotides match TRBD1. CDR3 size: 14 residues. CDR1 is SEHNR, CDR2 FQNEAQ, per germline (reference sequence). With 1 base clipped from V and 8 bases from J, the junction kept 2 bases outside the gene matches. CDR3 residues: CASSLDGTGEKLFF. The CDR3 region has the DNA TGTGCCAGCAGCTTAGACGGGACAGGGGAAAAACTGTTTTTT. The full variable domain, its missing parts supplied by reference TRBV7-9 and TRBJ1-4, is DTGVSQNPRHKITKRGQNVTFRCDPISEHNRLYWYRQTLGQGPEFLTYFQNEAQLEKSRLLSDRFSAERPKGSFSTLEIQRTEQGDSAMYLCASSLDGTGEKLFFGSGTQLSVL.

The sample holds a few counts of this clone. The rearrangement uses TRBV10-3 and TRBJ1-2, with 7 bases lining up with TRBD1. Losses at the gene ends were 5 bases for V and 1 base for J; bases not matched to a gene: 7. The CDR3 spans 15 residues. CDR1 ENHRY and CDR2 SYGVKD come from the germline V gene. CDR3 region: CAISTPRDSNYGYTF. CDR3 nucleotide sequence: TGTGCCATCAGTACCCCAAGGGACAGTAACTATGGCTACACCTTC.

This clone was picked up one time. V is TRBV6-5 and J is TRBJ1-2; 8 bases align to TRBD1. V trimming: 6 bases; J trimming: 8 bases; junction bases outside the gene matches: 11. The CDR3 consists of 14 residues. Per germline, CDR1 MNHEY and CDR2 SVGAGI. The CDR3 DNA is TGTGCCAGCAGACTCGACAGGGGAGCTGGAGGCTACACCTTC. This encodes CASRLDRGAGGYTF.

Only one count was recorded for this clone. The chain employs TRBV28 and TRBJ2-3, with D hard to call. Trimming left V 3 bases short and J 2 bases short, with 9 bases between. The length of the CDR3 is 14 residues. From germline, CDR1 is MDHEN and CDR2 SYDVKM. CDR3 loop: CASSLSAITDTQYF. Written as DNA, the CDR3 is TGTGCCAGCAGTTTGAGCGCCATCACAGATACGCAGTATTTT.

This clone has only a few counts. The gene calls are TRBV15 and TRBJ1-2; no definite D call. This CDR3 is built from 12 residues. The germline CDR1 and CDR2 sequences are LNHNV and YYDKDF (reference sequence). Trimming pared 5 bases from V and 3 bases from J, leaving 7 bases between. The CDR3 is CATSEGHYGYTF. The CDR3 bases are TGTGCCACCAGCGAGGGTCACTATGGCTACACCTTC.

The sample holds a few counts of this clone. The chain recombines TRBV6-5 with TRBJ2-1; 12 bases align to TRBD2. Germline CDR1 MNHEY, CDR2 SVGAGI. This CDR3 has 15 residues. J was trimmed by 6 bases and V by 6 bases; bases with no gene match: 6. The CDR3 nucleotides are TGTGCCAGCAGGTCCCCGGGACTAGCGGGCAATGAGCAGTTCTTC. Residues: CASRSPGLAGNEQFF.

The CDR3 coding sequence is TGTGCCTGGAAACACGGGACCAAGTTCACCAATGAGCAGTTCTTC. This translates into CAWKHGTKFTNEQFF. J is TRBJ2-1 and V is TRBV30; possibly TRBD1 or TRBD2 for D (5 bases each). CDR3 length equals 15 residues. Trimming removed 4 bases at V and 6 bases at J, with 19 bases between. Germline CDR1 GTSNPN, CDR2 SVGIG (reference sequence).

This clone has only a few counts. V is TRBV10-2 and J is TRBJ2-6, with D possibly matching TRBD2 (5 bases). The CDR3 runs to 15 residues. Germline V gives CDR1 WSHSY, CDR2 SAAADI. V lost 6 bases and J lost 7, with 16 bases in between. Written as DNA, the CDR3 is TGCGCCAGCAGGAGGGAAGAGGGCGACGCCAACGTCCTGACTTTC. This translates into CASRREEGDANVLTF.

This clone was recorded only once. This chain links TRBV5-1 with TRBJ2-7; 9 positions match TRBD2. CDR3 length: 15 amino acids. The trim removed 2 bases at V and 2 bases at J, leaving 5 bases unmatched. Per the germline V gene, CDR1 is SGHRS and CDR2 is YFSETQ. CDR3 DNA: TGCGCCAGCAGCTTTGGGGCGGGGGGGCCCTACGAGCAGTACTTC. Translating it yields CASSFGAGGPYEQYF.

The count of this clone is one. The V call is TRBV5-4, the J call TRBJ2-7; D is possibly TRBD1 or TRBD2 (5 bases each). V gave up 0 bases and J gave up 4 bases, with 5 bases separating them. This CDR3 is 12 amino acids long. Germline lookup yields CDR1 SGHNT and CDR2 YYREEE (reference sequence). This CDR3 is CASSLGGYEQYF. The CDR3 coding sequence is TGTGCCAGCAGCTTGGGGGGGTACGAGCAGTACTTC.

The CDR3 region has the DNA TGTGCCTGGAGTGCAGGGGGCTTAGGCGAGCAGTACTTC. Residues: CAWSAGGLGEQYF. V is TRBV30 and J is TRBJ2-7; 8 nucleotides line up with TRBD1. The CDR3 has 13 residues. Germline lookup yields CDR1 GTSNPN and CDR2 SVGIG (reference sequence). V trimming: 1 base; J trimming: 6 bases; junction bases outside the gene matches: 5.

The rearrangement joins TRBV18 to TRBJ2-3; 7 bases fit TRBD1. The V gene's germline CDR1 is KGHSH and CDR2 LQKENI. V trimming: 3 bases; J trimming: 4 bases; junction bases outside the gene matches: 1. This CDR3 comprises 13 residues. CDR3 sequence reads: CASSPDRADTQYF. CDR3 sequence (DNA): TGTGCCAGCTCACCCGACAGGGCAGATACGCAGTATTTT.

The J gene is TRBJ2-1, the V gene TRBV7-9; the D is unclear. This CDR3 has 13 residues. V was cut by 0 bases and J by 4 bases, with 4 bases left in between. Germline V lookup: CDR1 SEHNR, CDR2 FQNEAQ (reference sequence). The CDR3, as DNA: TGTGCCAGCAGCTTAGCGGAATACAATGAGCAGTTCTTC. Encoded protein: CASSLAEYNEQFF.